The rows below give T cell receptor beta chains drawn from one sample of a study of blood T cell repertoires in COVID-19. The data were produced by immunoSEQ multiplex PCR, yet TCRdb's version contains in-frame clones alone and is incomplete. The profile covers around 320,000 clones, with nearly 90% appearing a single time and less than 3.5% taken by the ten largest. Sequencing was done on a sample of PBMCs or T cells enriched from blood (not recorded which). The receptors were gathered from a woman aged 45-65 years who had been exposed to COVID-19. Each CDR3 is given with its conserved first and last residue. Each record gives: V gene, clone size, J gene, D gene, CDR3 DNA, CDR3 protein. D genes are given only for firm matches. Some rows mark clone size as missing; the rest say once, few, many or name a class of expanded clone.

>TRBV28|.|TRBJ2-4|.
TGTGCCAGCAGTAAACCGGACAGTCAAACGCCCTACTTC
CASSKPDSQTPYF
>TRBV2|.|TRBJ2-1|.
TGTGCCAGCAGGGGGCTCGGCAATGAGCAGTTCTTC
CASRGLGNEQFF
>TRBV9|.|TRBJ2-2|TRBD1
TGTGCCAGCAGCGTAGTAACAGGACAGGGGCCCGGGGAGCTGTTTTTT
CASSVVTGQGPGELFF
>TRBV12-3/TRBV12-4|.|TRBJ1-2|.
TGTGCCAGCAGCGCGACAGATCTATATGGCTACACCTTC
CASSATDLYGYTF
>TRBV7-2|.|TRBJ1-5|.
TGTGCCAGCAGCGCTTCCCCGAGTCAGCCCCAGCATTTT
CASSASPSQPQHF
>TRBV5-1|.|TRBJ2-5|.
TGCGCCAGCAGTTCTAAGAGCATCGGAGAGACCCAGTACTTC
CASSSKSIGETQYF
>TRBV7-6|few|TRBJ1-1|.
TGTGCCAGCAGCTTAGAAGTAGGGGGGGCCACTGAAGCTTTCTTT
CASSLEVGGATEAFF
>TRBV30|.|TRBJ1-2|.
TGTGCCTGGAGTCAGGGGCGATCCTATAGCTACACCTTC
CAWSQGRSYSYTF
>TRBV5-5|.|TRBJ1-5|.
TGTGCCAGCAGCCTGACAGACTTTAATCAGCCCCAGCATTTT
CASSLTDFNQPQHF
>TRBV6-5|.|TRBJ1-5|TRBD1
TGTGCCAGCATTACAGGGGGACCCCCTCAGCCCCAGCATTTT
CASITGGPPQPQHF
>TRBV19|.|TRBJ1-4|TRBD1
TGTGCCAGTAGACCTCGGGACAGCCTTAATGAAAAACTGTTTTTT
CASRPRDSLNEKLFF
>TRBV7-9|.|TRBJ1-1|.
TGTGCCAGCAGCTTAGTGGGCCAGGCGAACACTGAAGCTTTCTTT
CASSLVGQANTEAFF
>TRBV2|.|TRBJ1-1|TRBD1
TGTGCCAGCAGTGACACAGGGGGCGGAGGGGGTGAAGCTTTCTTT
CASSDTGGGGGEAFF
>TRBV7-9|.|TRBJ1-2|TRBD1
TGTGCCAGCAGCTTAGCGGGACAGGGCTATGGCTACACCTTC
CASSLAGQGYGYTF
>TRBV4-2|.|TRBJ2-7|TRBD1
TGTGCCAGCAGCCAAGTTTATGGAGGGGACAGGAGTCCCGAGCAGTACTTC
CASSQVYGGDRSPEQYF
>TRBV24-1|.|TRBJ1-5|.
TGTGCCACCAGTGATTCGGGGGGGGCGAGTCAGCCCCAGCATTTT
CATSDSGGASQPQHF
>TRBV28|.|TRBJ1-5|TRBD1
TGTGCCAGCAGCCCGACAGGGGTGACGCCCCAGCATTTT
CASSPTGVTPQHF
>TRBV5-1|.|TRBJ1-2|.
TGCGCCAGCAGCTTGGGTACAGATGTCTATGGCTACACCTTC
CASSLGTDVYGYTF
>TRBV27|few|TRBJ2-3|.
TGTGCCAGCAGTTTATCCTTATCCACAGATACGCAGTATTTT
CASSLSLSTDTQYF
>TRBV5-8|.|TRBJ1-5|.
TGTGCCAGCACCTCCCTATCGCCCCAGCATTTT
CASTSLSPQHF
>TRBV9|few|TRBJ2-1|.
TGTGCCAGCAGCGTAGGTAGCGGATCTTACAATGAGCAGTTCTTC
CASSVGSGSYNEQFF
>TRBV5-6|once|TRBJ1-2|TRBD1
TGTGCCAGCAGCCCAATGGGGACAGGATGGTATGGCTACACCTTC
CASSPMGTGWYGYTF
>TRBV6-1|.|TRBJ2-7|TRBD1
TGTGCCAGCAGTGAAATGACAGGGGGCACCCACGAGCAGTACTTC
CASSEMTGGTHEQYF
>TRBV7-8|.|TRBJ1-1|.
TGTGCCAGCAGCCCCGCTAGGGGGAACACTGAAGCTTTCTTT
CASSPARGNTEAFF
>TRBV2|.|TRBJ2-7|.
TGTGCCAGCAGTTCGGGGACCTACGAGCAGTACTTC
CASSSGTYEQYF
>TRBV24-1|once|TRBJ2-1|TRBD1
TGTGCCACCAGTGATACTCGACAGGGAATCGGCAATGAGCAGTTCTTC
CATSDTRQGIGNEQFF
>TRBV19|.|TRBJ1-1|TRBD1
TGTGCCAGTAGTGCGGGACAGGCGAACACTGAAGCTTTCTTT
CASSAGQANTEAFF
>TRBV27|.|TRBJ2-7|TRBD1
TGTGCCAGCACCATGGACAGGGAAGCAGACGAGCAGTACTTC
CASTMDREADEQYF
>TRBV19|.|TRBJ2-5|.
TGTGCCAGTAGTATAGATCCGGTAGGCGGCACCCAAGAGACCCAGTACTTC
CASSIDPVGGTQETQYF
>TRBV5-1|.|TRBJ2-5|TRBD1
TGCGCCAGCAAAAGACAGGGGGGAGAGACCCAGTACTTC
CASKRQGGETQYF
>TRBV7-6|.|TRBJ2-7|.
TGTGCCAGCAGCAGCTACAGGGACCCGGCCTACGAGCAGTACTTC
CASSSYRDPAYEQYF
>TRBV20-1|.|TRBJ2-7|TRBD2
TGCAGTGCTAGTGAACGGACTAGCGGGTACGAGCAGTACTTC
CSASERTSGYEQYF
>TRBV27|.|TRBJ2-1|TRBD2
TGTGCCAGCAGACGACTAGCGGGGGATCCCTCCTACAATGAGCAGTTCTTC
CASRRLAGDPSYNEQFF
>TRBV6-2/TRBV6-3|.|TRBJ2-3|TRBD2
TGTGCCAGCAGCCCCCAGCTAGCGGGGGTGAAAGATACGCAGTATTTT
CASSPQLAGVKDTQYF
>TRBV28|.|TRBJ2-7|TRBD1
TGTGCCAGCCGGGACAGGGGGGACGAGCAGTACTTC
CASRDRGDEQYF
>TRBV25-1|.|TRBJ2-3|TRBD2
TGTGCCAGCAGTCATCCGAGCGGGGGTTGGACAGATACGCAGTATTTT
CASSHPSGGWTDTQYF
>TRBV6-1|once|TRBJ1-1|.
TGTGCCAGCAGTGAAATCAGGACTATAACGGCCACTGAAGCTTTCTTT
CASSEIRTITATEAFF
>TRBV4-1|.|TRBJ1-2|.
TGCGCCAGCAGCCAAACCCCTGGGGAGGGCTTTGGCTACACCTTC
CASSQTPGEGFGYTF
>TRBV5-4|.|TRBJ1-2|.
TGTGCCAGCAGACGCGCGGGGGTTAGGCACTATGGCTACACCTTC
CASRRAGVRHYGYTF
>TRBV23-1|.|TRBJ1-3|.
TGCGCCAGCAGTCAAGTCGGGACAAAGTGTGGAAACACCATATATTTT
CASSQVGTKCGNTIYF
>TRBV4-2|.|TRBJ2-2|.
TGTGCCAGCAGCCAAGATCGACAATCAGGGTACACCGGGGAGCTGTTTTTT
CASSQDRQSGYTGELFF
>TRBV27|.|TRBJ2-2|TRBD1
TGTGCCAGCAGTTTCCGGGACAGGGGAACTAACACCGGGGAGCTGTTTTTT
CASSFRDRGTNTGELFF
>TRBV11-2|few|TRBJ2-5|.
TGTGCCAGCAGCTCCCCAGGGATCCAAGAGACCCAGTACTTC
CASSSPGIQETQYF
>TRBV5-1|.|TRBJ2-7|.
TGCGCCAGCAGCGACCCGGGACAAGATTACGAGCAGTACTTC
CASSDPGQDYEQYF
>TRBV7-9|.|TRBJ1-1|.
TGTGCCAGCAGCTTAGGATGGGGGCTTGACACTGAAGCTTTCTTT
CASSLGWGLDTEAFF
>TRBV30|.|TRBJ1-2|TRBD1
TGTGCCTGGAGTGTGGCGGACAGGTCCTATGGCTACACCTTC
CAWSVADRSYGYTF
>TRBV29-1|once|TRBJ2-1|TRBD2
TGCAGCGTTCTAAGAGCGGGGGGGTTCAATGAGCAGTTCTTC
CSVLRAGGFNEQFF
>TRBV28|once|TRBJ2-5|TRBD2
TGTGCCAGCAAGCAAGCGGGGGGGTCGGAGACCCAGTACTTC
CASKQAGGSETQYF
>TRBV5-4|.|TRBJ2-2|.
TGTGCCAGCAGCTTGGTTGGGGGCAGAAGCACCGGGGAGCTGTTTTTT
CASSLVGGRSTGELFF
>TRBV7-2|.|TRBJ2-3|TRBD2
TGTGCCAGCAGCTTAGGAGGACTAGCGGGCACAGATACGCAGTATTTT
CASSLGGLAGTDTQYF
>TRBV5-1|.|TRBJ1-4|.
TGCGCCAGCACGTTTAGGGGCCAGACGCCTAATGAAAAACTGTTTTTT
CASTFRGQTPNEKLFF
>TRBV29-1|.|TRBJ1-5|.
TGCAGCGTTAGAGGCCCGGGCAATCAGCCCCAGCATTTT
CSVRGPGNQPQHF
>TRBV4-1|.|TRBJ2-5|TRBD1
TGCGCCAGCAGCCCGGGGACAGTCCAAGAGACCCAGTACTTC
CASSPGTVQETQYF
>TRBV5-1|.|TRBJ1-1|TRBD1
TGCGCCAGCAGCTTGGAACAGGGGGTTGAAGCTTTCTTT
CASSLEQGVEAFF
>TRBV19|.|TRBJ1-6|TRBD1
TGTGCCAGTAGTACCGGGACAGGCTACTATAATTCACCCCTCCACTTT
CASSTGTGYYNSPLHF